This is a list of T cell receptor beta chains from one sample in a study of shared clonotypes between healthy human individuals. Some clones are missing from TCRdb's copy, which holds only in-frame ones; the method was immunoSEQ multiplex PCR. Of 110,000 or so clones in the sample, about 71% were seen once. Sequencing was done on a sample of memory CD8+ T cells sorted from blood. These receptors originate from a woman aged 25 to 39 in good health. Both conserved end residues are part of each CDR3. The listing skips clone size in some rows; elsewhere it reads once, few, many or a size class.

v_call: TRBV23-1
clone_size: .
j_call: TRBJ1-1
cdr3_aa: CASSQSRDRGLNTEAFF

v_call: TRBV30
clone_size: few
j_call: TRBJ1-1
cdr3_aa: CAWNIGRSTEAFF

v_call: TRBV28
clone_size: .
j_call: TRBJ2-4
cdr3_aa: CASSLSLYPYLLAKNIQYF

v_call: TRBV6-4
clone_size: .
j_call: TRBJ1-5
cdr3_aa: CASSRQGGNQPQHF

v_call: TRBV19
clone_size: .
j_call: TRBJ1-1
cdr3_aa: CASEGGTEAFF

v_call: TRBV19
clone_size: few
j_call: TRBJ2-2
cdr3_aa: CASRSLTGDTGELFF

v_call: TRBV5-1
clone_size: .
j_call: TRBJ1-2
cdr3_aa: CASSPDGYYGYTF

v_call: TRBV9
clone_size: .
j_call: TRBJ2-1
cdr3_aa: CASSALPGSTNNEQFF

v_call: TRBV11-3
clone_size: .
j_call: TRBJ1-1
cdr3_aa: CASSRRMGGSTEAFF

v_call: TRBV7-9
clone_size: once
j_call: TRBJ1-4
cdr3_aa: CASSLATVSNEKLFF

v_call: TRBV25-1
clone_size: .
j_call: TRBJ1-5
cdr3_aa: CASSSTGSGNQPQHF

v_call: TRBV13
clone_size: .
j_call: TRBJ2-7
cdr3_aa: CASSSGLLGEQYF

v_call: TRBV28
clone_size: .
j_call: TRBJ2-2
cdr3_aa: CALSRGEGETGELFF

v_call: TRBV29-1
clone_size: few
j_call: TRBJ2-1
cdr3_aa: CSVGAGGLNEQFF

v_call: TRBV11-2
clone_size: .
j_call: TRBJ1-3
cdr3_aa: CASSLQEGASGNTIYF

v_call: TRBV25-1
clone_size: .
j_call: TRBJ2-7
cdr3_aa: CASSIPGSQSYEQYF

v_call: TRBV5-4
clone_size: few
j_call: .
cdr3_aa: CAIGTGAYEQYF

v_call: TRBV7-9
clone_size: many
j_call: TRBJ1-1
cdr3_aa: CASSLVSTGHEAFF

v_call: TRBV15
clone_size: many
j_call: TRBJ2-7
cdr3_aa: CATSGTGTGSYEQYF

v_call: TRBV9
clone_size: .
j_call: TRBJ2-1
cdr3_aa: CASSVAGGSDEQFF

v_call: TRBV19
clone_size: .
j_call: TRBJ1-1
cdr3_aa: CASSSRGTYTEAFF

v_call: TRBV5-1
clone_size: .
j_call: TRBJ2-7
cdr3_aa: CASSQSGIKSYEQYF

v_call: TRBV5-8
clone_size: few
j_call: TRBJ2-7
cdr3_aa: CASSPPPESRGTYEQYF

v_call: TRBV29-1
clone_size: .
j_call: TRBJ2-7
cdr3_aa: CSVYTGLAGPGEQYF

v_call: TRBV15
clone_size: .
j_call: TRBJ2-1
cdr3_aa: CATSRTSGINEQFF

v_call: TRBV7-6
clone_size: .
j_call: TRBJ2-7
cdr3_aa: CASSFNREGYEQYF

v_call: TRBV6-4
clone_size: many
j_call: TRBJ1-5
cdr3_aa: CASSDSTGGNQPQHF

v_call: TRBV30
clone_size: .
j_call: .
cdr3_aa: CAWSVGLSSYEQYF

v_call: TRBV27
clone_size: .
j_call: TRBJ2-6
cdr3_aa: CASSFIQDIFSGANVLTF

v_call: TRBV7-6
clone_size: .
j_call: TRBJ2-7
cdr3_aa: CASSLTGGSYEQYF

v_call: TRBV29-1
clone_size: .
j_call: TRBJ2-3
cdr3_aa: CSVEENTDTQYF

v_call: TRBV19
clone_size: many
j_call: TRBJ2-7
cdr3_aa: CASSGSGRAPEQYF

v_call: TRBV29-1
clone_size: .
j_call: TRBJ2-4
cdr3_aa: CSVGTGDGGIQYF

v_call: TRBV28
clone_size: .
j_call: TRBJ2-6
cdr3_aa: CASSFIVRTSGPLSGANVLTF

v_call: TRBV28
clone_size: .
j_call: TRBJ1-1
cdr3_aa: CASSLGGWAFF

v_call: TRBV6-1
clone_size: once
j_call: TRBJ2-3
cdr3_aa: CASSDKSARHSTDTQYF

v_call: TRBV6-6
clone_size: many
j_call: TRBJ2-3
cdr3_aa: CASRPSGRASDTQYF

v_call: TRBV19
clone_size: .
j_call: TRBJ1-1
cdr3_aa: CASSNPGYTEAFF

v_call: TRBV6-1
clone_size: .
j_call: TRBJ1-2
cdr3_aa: CASSVGPDRQSYGYTF

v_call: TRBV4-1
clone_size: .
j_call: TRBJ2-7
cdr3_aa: CASSQDEGRSYEQYF

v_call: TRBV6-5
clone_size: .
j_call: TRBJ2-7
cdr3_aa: CASSYASGSYEQYF

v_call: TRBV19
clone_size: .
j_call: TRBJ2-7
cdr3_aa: CASSTPAGTYEQYF

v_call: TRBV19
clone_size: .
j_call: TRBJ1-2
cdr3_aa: CASSIAGARDGYTF

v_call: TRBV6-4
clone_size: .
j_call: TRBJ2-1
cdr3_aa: CASSLEGAGSYNEQFF

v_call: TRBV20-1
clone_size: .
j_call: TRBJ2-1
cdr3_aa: CSAPPAREQFF

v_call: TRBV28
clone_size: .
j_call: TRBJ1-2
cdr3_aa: CASRSPGLWSNYGYTF

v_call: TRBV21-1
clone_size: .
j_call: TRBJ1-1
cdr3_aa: CATLPGRLTEAFF

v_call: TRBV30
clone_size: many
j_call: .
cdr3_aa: CAWRLSVYEQYF

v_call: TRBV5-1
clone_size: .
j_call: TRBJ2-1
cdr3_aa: CASSFENEQFF

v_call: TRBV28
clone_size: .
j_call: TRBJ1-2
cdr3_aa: CASSLAGTANYGYTF

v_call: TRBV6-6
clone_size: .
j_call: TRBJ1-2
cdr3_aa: CASRDKEYYGYTF

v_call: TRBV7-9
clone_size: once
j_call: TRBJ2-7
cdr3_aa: CASSPIQGPLYEQYF

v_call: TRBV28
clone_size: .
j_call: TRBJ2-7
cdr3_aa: CASSLSQHRPAEQYF

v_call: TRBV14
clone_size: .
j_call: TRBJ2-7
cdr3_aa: CASSQVGNSYEQYF

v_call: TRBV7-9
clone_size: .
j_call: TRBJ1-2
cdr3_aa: CASSRWGHPDYGYTF

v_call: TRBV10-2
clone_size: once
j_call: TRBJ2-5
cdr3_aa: CASTSLLQQETQYF

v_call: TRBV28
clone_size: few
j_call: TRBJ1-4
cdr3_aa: CASSFPGDATNEKLFF

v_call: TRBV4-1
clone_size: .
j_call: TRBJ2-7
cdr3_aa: CASSQGPGYYEQYF

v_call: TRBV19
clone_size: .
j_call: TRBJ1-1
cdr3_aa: CASSTQGAGTEAFF